This T cell receptor (beta chain) was captured by sequencing in a study of blood T cell repertoires in COVID-19. The assay was immunoSEQ multiplex PCR, and TCRdb's table has in-frame clones only and misses some. The repertoire holds 100,000 or so clones, with around 86% as singletons. This clone was counted only a few times. The germline V gene has CDR1 SSHAT and CDR2 FNYEAQ (reference sequence). The CDR3 totals 15 residues. The sample was peripheral blood. This TCR came from a man aged 50 to 60 with acute or convalescent COVID-19. This chain uses TRBV7-7 with TRBJ2-2; 10 bases fit TRBD2. The CDR3 reads CAAGGPSLGTGELFF. The DNA of the CDR3 is TGTGCAGCGGGGGGGCCTAGCCTAGGGACCGGGGAGCTGTTTTTT.